This T cell receptor beta chain was recorded in a study of PD-1 blockade in classical Hodgkin lymphoma. Trimming pared 3 bases from V and 2 bases from J, leaving 20 bases between. The CDR3 extends over 18 amino acids. CDR1 and CDR2 (germline): SGDLS, YYNGEE. The time point here: cycle 4 day 1 (C4D1), after 5 to 7 weeks of nivolumab. With no exception, relapse followed autologous stem cell transplantation in all patients, and brentuximab vedotin exposure varied. Measured with immunoSEQ multiplex PCR; TCRdb has only the in-frame clones, and not every one. The sample lists 64,000 or so clones; roughly nine tenths were seen once.

The sample here was peripheral blood mononuclear cells (PBMCs), taken before the fourth cycle of nivolumab. This sequence was found in a human donor with classical Hodgkin lymphoma. The gene calls are TRBV9 and TRBJ2-2, with D perhaps assigned TRBD1 or TRBD2 (5 bases each). The CDR3 region is CASSGGPLGPRNTGELFF. The CDR3 DNA reads as TGTGCCAGCAGCGGAGGCCCGCTGGGACCACGCAACACCGGGGAGCTGTTTTTT. The variable domain in full, completed from reference TRBV9 and TRBJ2-2, reads DSGVTQTPKHLITATGQRVTLRCSPRSGDLSVYWYQQSLDQGLQFLIQYYNGEERAKGNILERFSAQQFPDLHSELNLSSLELGDSALYFCASSGGPLGPRNTGELFFGEGSRLTVL.